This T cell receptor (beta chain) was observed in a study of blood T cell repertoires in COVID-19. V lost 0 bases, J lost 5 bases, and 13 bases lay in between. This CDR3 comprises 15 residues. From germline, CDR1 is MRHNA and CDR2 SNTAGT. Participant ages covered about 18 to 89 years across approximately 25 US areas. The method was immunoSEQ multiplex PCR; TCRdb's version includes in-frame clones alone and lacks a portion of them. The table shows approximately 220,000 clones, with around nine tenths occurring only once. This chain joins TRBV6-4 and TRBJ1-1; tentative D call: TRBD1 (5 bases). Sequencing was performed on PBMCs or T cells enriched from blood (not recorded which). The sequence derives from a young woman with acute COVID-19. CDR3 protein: CASSDSQGSSTEAFF. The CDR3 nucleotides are TGTGCCAGCAGTGACTCCCAGGGTAGTAGTACTGAAGCTTTCTTT.